This T cell receptor beta chain was retrieved from a study of control samples from healthy donors and cancer patients. This table comes from immunoSEQ multiplex PCR, and its TCRdb copy is limited to in-frame clones, with some not included. The repertoire consists of roughly 120,000 clones, with approximately 90% occurring once and the leading ten covering over 2%. This CDR3 has 15 amino acids. Trimming shortened V by 3 bases and J by 5 bases, and 14 bases separated the two germline ends. Per germline, CDR1 KGHDR and CDR2 SFDVKD. This chain joins TRBV24-1 and TRBJ2-3; a possible D gene is TRBD1 (6 bases). The specimen sequenced was blood. This clonotype was sampled from a woman in her 70s in good health. CDR3 coding DNA: TGTGCCACCAGTGATCAACAGGGTGCGGGAGATACGCAGTATTTT. This encodes CATSDQQGAGDTQYF.